This TCR beta chain was recorded in a study of T cells in Graves' hyperthyroidism and ophthalmopathy. General study results and limits: Most clonotypes that expanded in the thyroid above 0.001 also showed up in blood.

The TCR beta CDR3 regions underwent amplification using RNA transcripts as the source. A set of HTBI primers served as the primers for a first-round RT-PCR of the TCR CDR3. TCRdb re-analysed the multiplex PCR reads in MiXCR, keeping a single row per CDR3 protein. The sample records about 98,000 distinct CDR3 sequences, roughly 39% being singletons. The CDR3 spans 15 residues. The ends lost 3 bases at V and 7 bases at J; junction bases unmatched: 10. CDR1 and CDR2 from the germline V gene are SGDLS and YYNGEE. Those with hyperthyroidism were 18 to 65 years old, newly diagnosed, and ill for under 2 months. Diagnoses used clinical symptoms, serum thyroxine and TRAb, thyroid ultrasound and orbital computed tomography. A remark on this clonotype: The antigen is unknown.

The chain recombines TRBV9 with TRBJ2-7; 10 bases agree with TRBD1. Specimen: peripheral blood or thyroid tissue (not recorded which). The TCR comes from a woman aged 25 to 39 with Graves' hyperthyroidism. The CDR3 region has the DNA TGTGCCAGCAGCGACGGGACAGGGGATTACGAGGAGCAGTACTTC. Its translation is CASSDGTGDYEEQYF.